One and the same sample provided the 27 T cell receptor beta chains below, sequenced in a study of shared clonotypes between healthy human individuals. Only in-frame clones appear in the TCRdb table, and some are missing; sequencing was by immunoSEQ multiplex PCR. The profile covers some 2,000,000 clones, with roughly 96% appearing a single time and roughly 0.13% taken by the ten largest. The sequenced sample consisted of naive CD4+ T cells sorted from blood. This sample's subset: CD45RA+ positively selected. The source of these receptors is a man in his late teens or twenties in good health.

The chain couples TRBV6-1 to TRBJ1-3; D is uncertain. Germline CDR1 and CDR2: MNHNS and SASEGT. Trimming cost V 1 base and J 4 bases, with 14 bases left between them. The length of the CDR3 is 16 residues. CDR3: CASSEVQALAGNTIYF. DNA for the CDR3: TGTGCCAGCAGTGAAGTCCAGGCCCTAGCCGGAAACACCATATATTTT.

CDR3 bases: TGCGCCAGCAGCCAAGCTGCTGGCGGGACATCCTACGAGCAGTACTTC. Encoded protein: CASSQAAGGTSYEQYF. The chain is built from TRBV4-1 and TRBJ2-7, with D perhaps being TRBD1 or TRBD2 (6 bases each). The V end was cut by 1 base, the J end by 1 base, with 14 bases between. CDR3 size: 16 residues. The germline CDR1 and CDR2 sequences are MGHRA and YSYEKL.

The J gene is TRBJ1-3, the V gene TRBV6-6, with a possible D match to TRBD1 (6 bases). Germline values: CDR1 MNHNY, CDR2 SVGAGI (reference sequence). Trimming took off 8 bases at V and 0 bases at J, with 17 bases between the two ends. This CDR3 spans 16 amino acids. In DNA form, the CDR3 reads TGTGCCAGCGGACCGGGACATTCATTCTCTGGAAACACCATATATTTT. The encoded protein is CASGPGHSFSGNTIYF.

This chain joins TRBV18 and TRBJ1-2, with 7 bases identical to TRBD1. Germline V gives CDR1 KGHSH, CDR2 LQKENI. V lost 0 bases, J lost 5 bases, and 6 bases stayed unmatched. There are 15 residues in the CDR3. CDR3 sequence reads: CASSPPVQGGYGYTF. CDR3 nucleotide sequence: TGTGCCAGCTCACCACCGGTCCAGGGGGGATATGGCTACACCTTC.

This clone was observed a single time. A much larger clone lies one base from this, so it may be a read error. The same CDR3 also results from other DNA sequences found in this sample. The V gene is TRBV5-1, the J gene TRBJ2-5; D not certain. Germline CDR1 reads SGHRS; CDR2 reads YFSETQ. This CDR3 region has 11 residues. The ends were cut back, 4 bases at V and 2 bases at J, with 3 bases in the middle. In DNA, the CDR3 is TGCGCCAGCAGCGTACAAGAGACCCAGTACTTC. It yields the protein CASSVQETQYF. The full variable domain, rest sourced from reference TRBV5-1 and TRBJ2-5, is KAGVTQTPRYLIKTRGQQVTLSCSPISGHRSVSWYQQTPGQGLQFLFEYFSETQRNKGNFPGRFSGRQFSNSRSEMNVSTLELGDSALYLCASSVQETQYFGPGTRLLVL.

As concerns this clone: Within the sample, other DNA sequences also encode this same CDR3. The chain employs TRBV6-1 and TRBJ1-5; TRBD1 agrees at 9 bases. The CDR3 covers 14 residues. J lost 6 bases, V lost 3 bases, and 3 bases had no gene match. Per germline, CDR1 MNHNS and CDR2 SASEGT. The CDR3 nucleotides are TGTGCCAGCAGTGACGGGACAGGGAGTCAGCCCCAGCATTTT. Translated: CASSDGTGSQPQHF.

This chain joins TRBV30 and TRBJ2-3; TRBD2 matches at 8 bases. The CDR3 is made up of 13 amino acids. Per the germline V gene, CDR1 is GTSNPN and CDR2 is SVGIG (reference sequence). The junction had 4 bases not matched to a gene; V was cut back by 1 base and J by 7 bases. The DNA for the CDR3 is TGTGCCTGGAGTGGCCCGGGGGGGAATACGCAGTATTTT. Encoded protein: CAWSGPGGNTQYF.

The genes are TRBV7-2 and TRBJ1-1; D is undetermined. CDR1 is SGHTA, CDR2 FQGNSA, per germline. V was trimmed by 3 bases and J by 0 bases, leaving 8 bases between them. The CDR3 sequence is 14 residues long. The CDR3 here is CASSFPGMNTEAFF. CDR3 bases: TGTGCCAGCAGCTTTCCAGGTATGAACACTGAAGCTTTCTTT.

This chain uses TRBV4-1 with TRBJ2-2, with a weak D call TRBD1 (6 bases). The CDR3 length is 15 residues. Germline-derived CDR1 and CDR2 are MGHRA and YSYEKL. The V end lost 1 base, the J end lost 6 bases, and 12 bases lay between the germline ends. Written as DNA, the CDR3 is TGCGCCAGCAGCCAAGGACAGGCCCAGCCCGGGGAGCTGTTTTTT. Translating it yields CASSQGQAQPGELFF.

As regards this clone: One base away lies a much larger clone, so this may be a sequencing read error. This CDR3 is also generated by other DNA sequences in the sample. V is TRBV7-9 and J is TRBJ2-1; D call uncertain. Trimming left V 1 base short and J 5 bases short, with 6 bases between. The CDR3 totals 13 residues. CDR1 is SEHNR and CDR2 is FQNEAQ in the germline V gene (reference sequence). The CDR3 sequence: CASSLGQNNEQFF. The CDR3 coding sequence is TGTGCCAGCAGCTTAGGGCAGAACAATGAGCAGTTCTTC. Full variable domain (remainder filled in from reference TRBV7-9 and TRBJ2-1): DTGVSQNPRHKITKRGQNVTFRCDPISEHNRLYWYRQTLGQGPEFLTYFQNEAQLEKSRLLSDRFSAERPKGSFSTLEIQRTEQGDSAMYLCASSLGQNNEQFFGPGTRLTVL.

The chain links TRBV15 to TRBJ2-7, with TRBD2 as a possible D gene (5 bases). Germline CDR1 reads LNHNV; CDR2 reads YYDKDF (reference sequence). The length of the CDR3 is 16 residues. Trimming stripped 5 bases from V and 2 bases from J, with 19 bases between. As DNA, the CDR3 is TGTGCCACCAGCCCCAGAAAGGCCGGGATCCCCTACGAGCAGTACTTC. This translates into CATSPRKAGIPYEQYF.

The chain joins TRBV9 to TRBJ1-6, with D possibly being TRBD1 (5 bases). From germline, CDR1 is SGDLS and CDR2 YYNGEE. CDR3 length equals 14 residues. Between the trimmed V and J ends, which lost 2 bases and 6 bases, there was a span of 9 bases. CDR3 amino acids: CASSVTGGNSPLHF. CDR3 bases: TGTGCCAGCAGCGTCACGGGGGGTAATTCACCCCTCCACTTT. The complete variable domain, with remaining parts taken from reference TRBV9 and TRBJ1-6, reads DSGVTQTPKHLITATGQRVTLRCSPRSGDLSVYWYQQSLDQGLQFLIQYYNGEERAKGNILERFSAQQFPDLHSELNLSSLELGDSALYFCASSVTGGNSPLHFGNGTRLTVT.

The chain links TRBV5-6 to TRBJ2-5, with D possibly called TRBD1 or TRBD2 (5 bases each). The V end lost 4 bases, the J end lost 4 bases, and 14 bases lay between the germline ends. Per the germline V gene, CDR1 is SGHDT and CDR2 is YYEEEE. The CDR3 totals 14 residues. CDR3 coding DNA: TGTGCCAGCAGCCGGGGACCGAAGGGAGAGACCCAGTACTTC. Its translation is CASSRGPKGETQYF.

J is TRBJ1-6 and V is TRBV19; D gene ambiguous. Trimming left V 8 bases short and J 7 bases short, with 12 bases between. The CDR3 is made up of 13 amino acids. Germline lookup yields CDR1 LNHDA and CDR2 SQIVND (reference sequence). CDR3 loop: CASANDWNSPLHF. DNA for the CDR3: TGTGCCAGTGCAAACGACTGGAATTCACCCCTCCACTTT.

V is TRBV6-5 and J is TRBJ1-2, with TRBD1 matching over 7 bases. Germline assignment: CDR1 MNHEY and CDR2 SVGAGI. The CDR3 sequence is 15 residues long. V dropped 6 bases and J dropped 0; count of bases not matched to a gene: 7. CDR3 bases: TGTGCCAGCAGGTCAGACAGGGACGCTAACTATGGCTACACCTTC. Translated, it gives CASRSDRDANYGYTF.

The rearrangement joins TRBV7-8 to TRBJ2-3, with a possible D match to TRBD2 (6 bases). Germline-derived CDR1 and CDR2 are SGHVS and FQNEAQ. V was shortened by 4 bases and J by 2 bases, with 13 bases between the two germline ends. This CDR3 contains 15 residues. The CDR3: CASSSWGVITDTQYF. DNA for the CDR3: TGTGCCAGCAGCTCGTGGGGGGTAATCACAGATACGCAGTATTTT.

V gene TRBV2 combines with J gene TRBJ2-5, with 14 bases identical to TRBD2. The trim removed 7 bases at V and 4 bases at J, leaving 8 bases unmatched. The CDR3 runs to 16 residues. Germline lookup yields CDR1 SNHLY and CDR2 FYNNEI. The CDR3 bases are TGTGCCAGCACTTACCAGGGACTAGCGGGAGTAGAGACCCAGTACTTC. Translating it yields CASTYQGLAGVETQYF.

V gene TRBV7-6 combines with J gene TRBJ2-7; no clear D. The CDR3 runs to 13 residues. CDR1 and CDR2 from the germline V gene are SGHVS and FNYEAQ. V was trimmed by 0 bases and J by 6 bases, leaving 9 bases between them. The CDR3 loop reads CASSLAPLGEQYF. The DNA for the CDR3 is TGTGCCAGCAGCTTAGCGCCGTTGGGCGAGCAGTACTTC.

The V gene is TRBV6-1, the J gene TRBJ2-5; 7 bases are shared with TRBD2. The germline V gene encodes CDR1 MNHNS and CDR2 SASEGT. The CDR3 is made up of 13 amino acids. V lost 6 bases and J lost 5; bases outside the gene matches: 6. For the CDR3, the DNA is TGTGCCAGCAGCAAAAGCGGGATGGAGACCCAGTACTTC. It yields the protein CASSKSGMETQYF.

This chain joins TRBV19 and TRBJ1-1; D remains unclear. The length of the CDR3 is 14 residues. Deletions cut 5 bases from V and 1 base from J, with 11 bases between. Germline CDR1 reads LNHDA; CDR2 reads SQIVND (reference sequence). The CDR3 sequence: CASSQLSENTEAFF. The CDR3 DNA sequence: TGTGCCAGTAGTCAGTTGTCGGAGAACACTGAAGCTTTCTTT. Full variable domain (remainder filled in from reference TRBV19 and TRBJ1-1): DGGITQSPKYLFRKEGQNVTLSCEQNLNHDAMYWYRQDPGQGLRLIYYSQIVNDFQKGDIAEGYSVSREKKESFPLTVTSAQKNPTAFYLCASSQLSENTEAFFGQGTRLTVV.

This clone was seen a single time. The rearrangement joins TRBV10-3 to TRBJ2-2; TRBD1 matches 7 bases. There are 14 residues in the CDR3. Trimming took 4 bases from V and 4 from J; bases not matched to a gene: 3. CDR1 is ENHRY and CDR2 is SYGVKD in the germline V gene. CDR3 region: CAISGQGITGELFF. CDR3 coding DNA: TGTGCCATCAGTGGACAGGGCATCACCGGGGAGCTGTTTTTT.

The V gene is TRBV29-1, the J gene TRBJ2-2; D not resolved. CDR3 length equals 13 residues. Per germline, CDR1 SQVTM and CDR2 ANQGSEA. Trimming cost V 3 bases and J 4 bases, with 9 bases left between them. As DNA, the CDR3 is TGCAGCGTTGATTACAGTAGCACCGGGGAGCTGTTTTTT. This translates into CSVDYSSTGELFF.

The chain joins TRBV5-1 to TRBJ2-3, with 10 bases aligning to TRBD1. This CDR3 spans 17 amino acids. Trimming took 4 bases from V and 2 from J; bases not matched to a gene: 10. CDR1 and CDR2 (germline): SGHRS, YFSETQ. The chain's CDR3 is CASSHRTGTGDTDTQYF. The DNA of the CDR3 is TGCGCCAGCAGCCACCGTACCGGGACAGGGGACACAGATACGCAGTATTTT.

This chain uses TRBV28 with TRBJ1-2, with D perhaps TRBD1 (6 bases). Germline lookup yields CDR1 MDHEN and CDR2 SYDVKM. V gave up 3 bases and J gave up 6 bases, with 11 bases separating them. The CDR3 spans 13 residues. The CDR3 sequence is CASSFGGLNGYTF. The CDR3 bases are TGTGCCAGCAGTTTTGGGGGGCTTAATGGCTACACCTTC.

A single count supports this clone. V usage is TRBV9 and J usage is TRBJ2-7; D not resolved. Trimming left V 4 bases short and J 3 bases short, with 8 bases between. This CDR3 region has 12 residues. CDR1 is SGDLS and CDR2 is YYNGEE in the germline V gene. The CDR3 sequence: CASSTDDYEQYF. CDR3 DNA sequence: TGTGCCAGCAGCACCGATGACTACGAGCAGTACTTC.

This chain links TRBV12-5 with TRBJ2-7; possibly TRBD2 for D (6 bases). V shed 0 bases and J shed 0 bases, with 15 bases lying between them. This CDR3 contains 17 residues. Germline values: CDR1 LGHNT, CDR2 FRNRAP. CDR3 protein: CASGLVPLARSSYEQYF. As DNA, the CDR3 is TGTGCTAGTGGTTTGGTCCCGCTAGCGAGGAGCTCCTACGAGCAGTACTTC.

This chain uses TRBV10-3 with TRBJ2-7; no clear D gene. CDR1 ENHRY and CDR2 SYGVKD come from the germline V gene. This CDR3 spans 12 amino acids. The V end lost 9 bases, the J end lost 2 bases, and 11 bases lay between the germline ends. CDR3 residues: CAIGTVTYEQYF. The DNA of the CDR3 is TGTGCCATTGGCACAGTCACCTACGAGCAGTACTTC.